This entry features one T cell receptor (beta chain) sequence. Its antigen is currently unknown. CDR1 and CDR2 (germline): DFQATT, SNEGSKA (reference sequence). The CDR3 is 12 amino acids. TCRdb re-called the 5' RACE reads; one entry per CDR3 protein, DNA not given. This sample's table reports some 600,000 distinct CDR3 sequences. The source of the sample is a study of T cells expressing NK-cell markers. About the study: The TCR beta repertoires originated in sorted CD3+CD56+NKG2C+, CD3+CD56+NKG2C- and CD3+CD56-NKG2C+ T cells.

Study findings and constraints: Among several donors, these clonotypes also ranked first in the CD3+CD56-NKG2C+ fraction. Expanded clones of NKG2C+ T cells had an unclear HCMV specificity.

The sample was blood T cells: a sorted CD56 or NKG2C T cell subset, CD4+ or CD8+ T cells, or bulk PBMC T cells (not recorded which). The receptor comes from a man between 18 and 35 years old in good health. The chain couples TRBV20-1 to TRBJ1-2. The CDR3 region is CSAFDGRNGYTF.